This T cell receptor (beta chain) was retrieved from a study of blood T cell repertoires in COVID-19 (dated by TCRdb to the early 2020s). About the full investigation: The collaborator samples originated in the United States, Italy and Spain and spanned the acute and convalescent phases of COVID-19. The prospective study material was composed of cDNA or gDNA derived from T cells, B-cell-depleted T cells, or PBMCs. The dataset comprised deeply sampled blood TCRbeta repertoires from subjects exposed to, actively infected with, or recovered from COVID-19. The repertoires were released in a freely available public database intended as a resource for research on the immune response to SARS-CoV-2. Samples came from the ongoing ImmuneRACE study (first 160 participants) plus 1,254 subjects from 6 global collaborators. Nearly every sample came with metadata listing a de-identified subject ID, COVID-19 status, age in years and sex. Where available, HLA class I and class II types were taken from metadata supplied by the sample provider and were not determined by assay-based typing.

At one collaborating source in Seattle, patients were enrolled during active infection and were followed longitudinally through the course of disease. Whole blood was collected in K2EDTA tubes by collaborating institutions according to the institutions' own protocols. For TCRbeta analysis, collaborators shipped samples in one of three forms: frozen whole blood, isolated PBMCs, or DNA extracted from either of those sample types. CDR3 length: 14 amino acids, cysteine to phenylalanine. Only the CDR3 part of the read is kept: 42 bases, read in frame from the first base. From V the trimming removes 4 bases and from J it removes 7 bases, while the gene matches leave 5 bases of the junction unaccounted for. CDR1 and CDR2 are read off the germline V gene (reference sequence) as LGHDT and YNNKEL. General findings and caveats noted by the study authors: How much clinical and demographic metadata was included differed by source and by participant, and the metadata was provided uncurated.

TCRbeta CDR3 regions were amplified from genomic DNA using the immunoSEQ Assay, a bias-controlled multiplex PCR. On the authors' methods: Within the assay, amplification of reference gene primers was used to estimate how many nucleated cells each sample contained. To quantify the absolute abundance of each unique TCRbeta CDR3 rearrangement, sequence reads were collapsed and filtered. For each sample, productive Simpson clonality was calculated as the square root of Simpson's diversity index over productive rearrangements. TCRdb obtained this table from immuneACCESS and retained in-frame rearrangements with V and J assigned. These tables miss some clones; where compared with another copy, unresolved V genes account for less than half of the shortfall, and the remainder is unexplained. V and J calls and clone size are copied from that table; D and trimming were computed from the DNA. The sample contains about 240,000 clones, over 90% of them found a single time. About 0.8% of the sample is held by the ten biggest clonotypes.

A remark on this clone: Its antigen is unknown. It has no much larger one-base neighbor in the sample; base qualities were not kept.

The receptor chain draws on TRBV3-1 (or the pseudogene TRBV3-2) and TRBJ2-1, with 9 junctional bases fitting TRBD1. The sequenced sample was peripheral blood. This TCR came from a man aged 30 to 39 with COVID-19, enrolled during active disease. The CDR3 region reads CASSPGQGRNEQFF. The DNA sequence is given as TGTGCCAGCAGCCCGGGACAGGGTCGGAATGAGCAGTTCTTC.